One TCR beta chain is described in this entry. Its antigen is still unknown. No clone much larger than this one lies a single base away; base qualities are absent. This entry comes from a study of cytomegalovirus exposure and HLA in healthy donors (dated by TCRdb to about 2017). The study in broad terms: An earlier analysis of roughly 630 of the donors reported roughly 270 Gb of sequence data and some 100 million unique TCR beta sequences from about 200 million T cells. An early release that covered about 600 HLA-typed donors contained about 300 gigabases of sequencing data and some 87 million unique TCR sequences. Of the 398 genotyped donors, approximately 80% fell in the genetic ancestry cluster associated with self-reported Caucasian donors. The study aimed to test whether signatures of past pathogen exposure could be identified by cataloging public T cell receptors. The study profiled the T cell repertoires of about 720 subjects by immunosequencing and related them to cytomegalovirus serostatus. Besides the first cohort of hundreds of subjects, a separate validation cohort made up of 90 to 150 different subjects was used. To predict cytomegalovirus infection status, the study brought together high-throughput TCR immunosequencing, statistical association of individual TCRs with disease status, and machine learning. A later analysis re-analyzed previously published TCR beta repertoires from several hundred donors and added high-resolution HLA genotyping to study TCR occurrence patterns. Rather than using new phenotypic data, the later analysis identified candidate immune exposures from TCR beta sequences and from how often those sequences occurred across donors. In an earlier analysis of 500 to 650 of the donors, high-throughput TCR beta sequencing was used to judge whether each TCR beta V gene segment behaved as functional or pseudogenic. Donor age, sex, ethnicity and CMV serostatus were compiled together with the repertoire data. Genome-wide SNP genotypes for about 65% of the 666 donors were used in a later genetic analysis, which treated that subset as a discovery cohort. All discovery cohort repertoires had been generated on a single sequencing platform. HLA typing covered class I and class II loci at four-digit resolution. Typing coverage differed by locus: A, B, C, DRB1 and DQB1 were typed in about 620-630 donors, DQA1 in about 550, DPA1 in around 600, and DPB1 in just under 490. Five DR-DQ haplotypes were treated as single units for association and clustering because of strong linkage in the cohort. Among 398 genotyped donors of the cohort, an average of around 240,000 unique TCR beta nucleotide sequences were sequenced per donor, 15% to 20% of them non-productive. Paper-wide results and their limitations: In a later analysis, HLA-associated TCR beta chains were found to be more clonally expanded and to have lower generation probabilities than equally common non-associated chains. A group of highly shared sequence variants was considered likely to be a technical artifact of the sequencing pipeline. According to a later analysis, parvovirus B19, influenza, CMV and Epstein-Barr virus appeared linked to several top co-occurrence clusters. In a later genetic analysis, fewer N-insertions in productive TCRs were reported among donors in an Asian-associated ancestry cluster than the roughly 670-donor mean. Only TCR beta chains were sequenced in this cohort, and the absence of alpha or paired-chain data limited detectable features. Some IMGT-functional V segments, including TRBV6-2 and TRBV6-3, could not be distinguished by the 87-base-pair reads and were therefore excluded. Because counts were too low, about 15 rarely observed V segments, including chromosome 9 orphons, were left out of the earlier analysis of 500 to 750 of the donors. For the cohort, immune exposure information was limited to CMV serostatus. A further reported finding was that TCR beta sequences accurately predicted the HLA-A and HLA-B alleles for most subjects in the first cohort. Correlated functional status among segregating V segments might be attributable to linkage disequilibrium, but an unknown experimental factor could not be ruled out. A later analysis found that most CMV-associated TCR beta chains appeared HLA-restricted, with HLA associations seemingly driven largely by CMV exposure. Presence/absence analyses assumed roughly uniform sequencing depth across donors, an assumption that may not hold. Most TCR sequences were seen in very few donors, while some public TCRs were found in many individuals. In an earlier analysis of more than 450 of the donors, most TCR beta V segments were observed in productive rearrangements about 87% or about 30% of the time, broadly matching IMGT annotations. It was suggested by the authors that the approach could potentially be generalized to other disease states and immunological phenotypes. The classifier was reported to diagnose cytomegalovirus status with high specificity and sensitivity in both the original and validation cohorts. Because HLA typing was missing for some donors at each locus, association tests included only the typed subset. Specific HLA alleles were associated with 15,000 to 20,000 TCR beta sequences at a false discovery rate of 0.05 in a later analysis. When HLA alleles, especially DR and DQ, strongly co-occurred, attributing TCR associations to individual alleles was difficult. In the study, 150 to 200 TCR beta chains were listed as associated with cytomegalovirus. A later analysis found that TCR association rates varied across HLA loci, with DRB1 alleles showing the most associated TCRs and HLA-C alleles the fewest. In a later genetic analysis, a missense DCLRE1C variant was associated with V-gene and J-gene trimming of TCR beta chains, and the association was replicated in an independent cohort. A few of the identified cytomegalovirus-associated TCR beta chains were confirmed in vitro to be specific for cytomegalovirus antigens.

The CDR1 and CDR2 encoded by the germline V gene (reference sequence) are GTSNPN and SVGIG. The CDR3 covers 16 residues, taking in both the cysteine and the phenylalanine. Only the CDR3 DNA is retained, 48 bases long and in frame from the first base. The germline ends are 17 bases apart after V is trimmed by 2 bases and J by 0 bases. The cohort was made up of about 610 healthy bone marrow donors. Cohort members were all nominally healthy when sampled, although unrecorded immune exposures were likely present. The donor was CMV seropositive and was included in the group of approximately 310 seropositive cohort members. Every donor gave a peripheral blood sample, and the peripheral blood mononuclear cells from that sample were used for TCR beta sequencing. Genomic DNA extraction from the blood cell samples was performed with the Qiagen DNeasy Blood Extraction Kit. Libraries came from the immunoSEQ multiplex PCR assay. For the multiplex PCR, a mixture combining 60 forward primers for TCR Vbeta segments and 13 reverse primers for TCR Jbeta segments was used. The CDR3 region of rearranged TCR beta genes was amplified from genomic DNA with a multiplex PCR assay. On the Illumina HiSeq System, the amplified TCR beta libraries were sequenced as 87-base-pair reads. As for the authors' bioinformatics: Across the 670 or so repertoires, a later analysis counted roughly 84 million unique TCR beta chains, around 11 million of which were shared by at least two donors. To remove PCR and sequencing errors, raw reads were error-corrected and collapsed into unique sequences using a nearest-neighbor algorithm that merged closely related sequences. CDR3 sequences were aligned to IMGT reference sequences to assign V, D and J gene segments. For a sequence to be retained, at least a six-nucleotide match to both a V gene segment and a J gene segment was required. A rearrangement counted as productive if the CDR3 had no stop codons and remained in frame with V and J, and every other rearrangement counted as non-productive. CDR3 was defined according to IMGT convention as the region running from the second conserved V-encoded cysteine to the conserved J-encoded phenylalanine. The earlier analysis of 500 to 600 of the donors excluded sequences that lacked an unambiguous match to a single V gene segment. In an earlier analysis of approximately 590 of the donors, V segments were called functional above 56.7% productive rearrangements and were called segregating when the between-donor standard deviation exceeded 5%. A statistical classification framework was developed to diagnose cytomegalovirus status using the catalog of TCR beta chain sequences. In a later analysis, V and J genes were assigned by comparing TCR nucleotide sequences against IMGT/GENE-DB human TR gene sequences. In a later analysis, CDR3 sequences and most-parsimonious VDJ recombination scenarios were assigned using the TCRdist pipeline. In a later analysis, each TCR beta chain was defined by its CDR3 amino acid sequence together with its V-gene family, and reads without a unique V-gene family were excluded. As a way to deal with suspected cross-contamination and a sequencing artifact, a later analysis dropped hundreds of nucleotide sequences that were highly shared and had low generation probability. A later analysis calculated a clonal expansion index for each public chain from normalized within-repertoire ranks of inferred template counts. A later analysis computed generation probabilities with a VDJ recombination model fitted to out-of-frame rearrangements, and checked the results against IGoR. A later analysis scored TCR-TCR, TCR-HLA and TCR-CMV co-occurrence with hypergeometric tests, applying a repertoire-size bias correction to TCR pairs. A later analysis estimated false discovery rates by permuting HLA or CMV assignments 20 times. In a later analysis, co-occurring TCRs were grouped with DBSCAN, and TCRdist sequence similarity was added when clustering was performed within HLA-allele-positive subsets. Co-occurrence clustering excluded repertoires with fewer than 30,000 or more than 120,000 public chains, plus five with anomalous nucleotide sharing. Entries here come from immuneACCESS through TCRdb and include only in-frame sequences with V and J called. Some clones fail to appear in such tables; in the studies checked, an unresolved V gene covers under half of the shortfall, and the cause of the remainder is unknown. V and J calls and clone size are copied from that table; D and trimming were computed from the DNA. This sample has fewer than 100,000 clones in its table, and roughly 78% of those were observed once. The ten top clones hold roughly 2.6% of the sample.

The sequence links TRBV30 to TRBJ2-7, and perhaps TRBD1 as D gene, on 5 matching bases. The sequenced sample was PBMCs. The source is a male donor in good health and CMV-seropositive. The nucleotide sequence is TGTGCCTGGAGTACCAGGGTGGCCCAGGGCTCCTACGAGCAGTACTTC. It specifies CAWSTRVAQGSYEQYF.